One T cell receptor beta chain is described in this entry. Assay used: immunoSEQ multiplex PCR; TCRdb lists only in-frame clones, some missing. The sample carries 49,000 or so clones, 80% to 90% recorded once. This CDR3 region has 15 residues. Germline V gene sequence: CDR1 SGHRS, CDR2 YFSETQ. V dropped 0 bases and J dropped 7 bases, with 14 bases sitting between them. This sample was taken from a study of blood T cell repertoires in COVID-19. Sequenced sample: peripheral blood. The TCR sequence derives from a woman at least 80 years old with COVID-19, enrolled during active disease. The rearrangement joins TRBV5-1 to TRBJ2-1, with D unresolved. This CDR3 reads CASSLVAVALNEQFF. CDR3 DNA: TGCGCCAGCAGCTTGGTAGCCGTCGCCCTGAATGAGCAGTTCTTC.